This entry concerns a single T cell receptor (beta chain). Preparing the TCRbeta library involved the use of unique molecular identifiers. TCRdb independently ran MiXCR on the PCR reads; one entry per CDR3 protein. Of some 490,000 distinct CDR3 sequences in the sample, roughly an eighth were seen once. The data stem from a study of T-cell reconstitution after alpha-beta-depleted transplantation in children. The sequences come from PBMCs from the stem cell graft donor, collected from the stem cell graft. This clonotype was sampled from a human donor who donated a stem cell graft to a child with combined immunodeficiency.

The CDR3 reads CASSSIGGTSGRFAYEQYF. The CDR3 nucleotides are TGTGCCAGCAGCTCTATCGGTGGGACTAGCGGGCGGTTCGCCTACGAGCAGTACTTC. V gene TRBV11-2 combines with J gene TRBJ2-7, with 12 bases identical to TRBD2. Germline CDR1 SGHAT, CDR2 FQNNGV. The CDR3 is made up of 19 amino acids. The V gene end was trimmed by 4 bases and the J gene end by 2 bases; junction bases not matched to a gene: 15.